These 4 T cell receptor beta chains were sequenced from one sample in a study of cytomegalovirus exposure and HLA in healthy donors. Amplification used 60 Vbeta primers and 13 Jbeta primers. The data were produced by immunoSEQ multiplex PCR, yet TCRdb's version contains in-frame clones alone and is incomplete. The repertoire table contains 110,000 to 150,000 clones. Sequencing was performed on PBMCs. The source of these receptors is a man aged 35-49 years in good health and CMV-seronegative.

V is TRBV6-1 and J is TRBJ1-4, with TRBD1 matching 9 bases. The V gene's germline CDR1 is MNHNS and CDR2 SASEGT. The CDR3 has 15 amino acids. The V gene end was trimmed by 5 bases and the J gene end by 0 bases; junction bases not matched to a gene: 1. CDR3 sequence (DNA): TGTGCCAGCAGTCGGGACAGGGCAACTAATGAAAAACTGTTTTTT. Its translation is CASSRDRATNEKLFF.

V usage is TRBV6-5 and J usage is TRBJ2-3; TRBD2 agrees at 7 bases. Germline CDR1 MNHEY, CDR2 SVGAGI. J was trimmed by 4 bases and V by 2 bases; bases with no gene match: 3. CDR3 length: 14 residues. The CDR3 sequence: CASSYVTSPDTQYF. The DNA for the CDR3 is TGTGCCAGCAGTTACGTGACTAGCCCAGATACGCAGTATTTT.

The V and J genes are TRBV2 and TRBJ1-6, with 9 bases matching TRBD1. The CDR3 consists of 14 residues. J lost 7 bases, V lost 6 bases, and 4 bases had no gene match. Germline V gives CDR1 SNHLY, CDR2 FYNNEI. The DNA for the CDR3 is TGTGCCAGCAGCCAGACAGGGGGGAATTCACCCCTCCACTTT. This gives the protein CASSQTGGNSPLHF.

The chain recombines TRBV28 with TRBJ1-2; a possible D gene is TRBD1 (6 bases). V was clipped by 5 bases and J by 4 bases, with 17 bases between them. CDR1 and CDR2 from the germline V gene are MDHEN and SYDVKM. The CDR3 length is 15 residues. The CDR3 region is CASSDAGGGLYGYTF. CDR3 in DNA: TGTGCCAGCAGTGACGCGGGAGGGGGACTCTATGGCTACACCTTC.